The 30 T cell receptor beta chains presented below share a single source sample, sequenced in a study of shared clonotypes between healthy human individuals. Method: immunoSEQ multiplex PCR; TCRdb's copy keeps in-frame clones and lacks some. The table shows around 1.5 million clones, with approximately 98% occurring only once. Sequenced input: naive CD4+ T cells sorted from blood. Sample subset: CD45RA+ positively selected. These receptors were obtained from a young man in good health.

V usage is TRBV5-5 and J usage is TRBJ2-3, with 11 bases matching TRBD2. This CDR3 comprises 14 residues. Trimming took 3 bases from V and 5 from J; bases not matched to a gene: 2. CDR1 SGHKS and CDR2 YYEKEE come from the germline V gene (reference sequence). DNA for the CDR3: TGTGCCAGCAGCTCCGGGACTAGCGGAGATACGCAGTATTTT. Amino acids: CASSSGTSGDTQYF. Full variable domain (outside the CDR3, taken from reference TRBV5-5 and TRBJ2-3): DAGVTQSPTHLIKTRGQQVTLRCSPISGHKSVSWYQQVLGQGPQFIFQYYEKEERGRGNFPDRFSARQFPNYSSELNVNALLLGDSALYLCASSSGTSGDTQYFGPGTRLTVL.

This clone was recorded once. The genes are TRBV5-1 and TRBJ2-7; 9 positions match TRBD2. This CDR3 comprises 13 residues. Trimming at V came to 7 bases and at J to 3 bases, leaving 5 bases not matched to a gene. Germline assignment: CDR1 SGHRS and CDR2 YFSETQ. CDR3 in DNA: TGCGCCAGCCGACTAGCGGAGATCTACGAGCAGTACTTC. Translated: CASRLAEIYEQYF.

The chain recombines TRBV7-2 with TRBJ2-2; D unresolved. The CDR3 consists of 16 residues. V gave up 0 bases and J gave up 1 base, with 9 bases separating them. CDR1 and CDR2 from the germline V gene are SGHTA and FQGNSA. CDR3 nucleotides: TGTGCCAGCAGCTTAGCGGTGACTCTGAACACCGGGGAGCTGTTTTTT. Translation gives CASSLAVTLNTGELFF.

This clone has a single count. Other nucleotide sequences from this sample produce the same CDR3. CDR3 protein: CASSYSTADTQYF. The CDR3 DNA sequence: TGTGCCAGCAGTTACTCGACTGCAGATACGCAGTATTTT. J is TRBJ2-3 and V is TRBV6-5; no firm D call. CDR1 MNHEY and CDR2 SVGAGI come from the germline V gene. The CDR3 is 13 residues long. Between the trimmed V and J ends, which lost 0 bases and 4 bases, there was a span of 5 bases.

The rearrangement joins TRBV10-3 to TRBJ2-2; 11 bases align to TRBD2. V lost 7 bases to trimming and J lost 4 bases; unmatched junction nucleotides: 11. The germline CDR1 and CDR2 sequences are ENHRY and SYGVKD. The CDR3 extends over 17 amino acids. CDR3 residues: CAITSLAGVGSTGELFF. CDR3 sequence (DNA): TGTGCCATCACGTCACTAGCGGGAGTTGGTAGCACCGGGGAGCTGTTTTTT.

The chain links TRBV10-1 to TRBJ2-7; 7 nucleotides line up with TRBD1. Germline-derived CDR1 and CDR2 are WNHNN and SYGVQD (reference sequence). The CDR3 runs 16 residues. With V trimmed by 6 bases and J by 1 base, 12 bases remained unmatched. CDR3 loop: CASREHLQGFSYEQYF. The CDR3 DNA follows: TGCGCCAGCAGAGAGCACTTACAGGGGTTTTCCTACGAGCAGTACTTC.

The chain carries TRBV28 and TRBJ2-7; 7 nucleotides align to TRBD1. The germline V gene has CDR1 MDHEN and CDR2 SYDVKM. With V trimmed by 10 bases and J by 6 bases, 15 bases remained unmatched. The CDR3 spans 14 residues. The CDR3 coding sequence is TGTGCCACTACTCCCGGGACAGTAAAGTCCGAGCAGTACTTC. Translating gives CATTPGTVKSEQYF.

V and J are TRBV9 and TRBJ2-3, with 7 bases identical to TRBD2. Per germline, CDR1 SGDLS and CDR2 YYNGEE. The CDR3 totals 15 residues. After removal of 5 bases from V and 7 bases from J, the junction contained 13 bases not matched to a gene. This CDR3 is CASRGGGRALNTQYF. The CDR3 DNA follows: TGTGCCAGCAGGGGTGGGGGGAGGGCCCTCAATACGCAGTATTTT.

The chain recombines TRBV2 with TRBJ1-2, with D tentatively TRBD1 (6 bases). The CDR3 runs 14 residues. Germline CDR1 is SNHLY and CDR2 is FYNNEI. The V gene lost 11 bases and the J gene lost 14 bases, with 30 bases spanning the gap. In DNA, the CDR3 is TGTGCCGGCAAGCTTTTGTCAGGGGCGACTTTTACTACCTTC. Amino acid sequence: CAGKLLSGATFTTF.

This clone was counted a single time. This sequence joins TRBV30 and TRBJ2-1; the match to TRBD1 covers 10 bases. Trimming took 5 bases from V and 9 from J; bases not matched to a gene: 1. This CDR3 region has 11 residues. Germline CDR1 GTSNPN, CDR2 SVGIG (reference sequence). In nucleotides, the CDR3 is TGTGCCTGGGGGGACAGGGGTGAGCAGTTCTTC. Protein: CAWGDRGEQFF. The variable domain in full, with the rest retrieved from reference TRBV30 and TRBJ2-1, is SQTIHQWPATLVQPVGSPLSLECTVEGTSNPNLYWYRQAAGRGLQLLFYSVGIGQISSEVPQNLSASRPQDRQFILSSKKLLLSDSGFYLCAWGDRGEQFFGPGTRLTVL.

This chain uses TRBV28 with TRBJ2-2; 11 bases agree with TRBD2. From germline, CDR1 is MDHEN and CDR2 SYDVKM. The ends lost 6 bases at V and 7 bases at J; junction bases unmatched: 10. The CDR3 is 16 residues long. The CDR3 nucleotides read TGTGCCAGCAGCCGCACTAGCGGGAGTTACGGCGGGGAGCTGTTTTTT. Translated, it gives CASSRTSGSYGGELFF.

The chain links TRBV5-4 to TRBJ2-3, with 10 bases aligning to TRBD2. With 4 bases clipped from V and 2 bases from J, the junction kept 10 bases outside the gene matches. The CDR3 has 17 amino acids. Germline lookup yields CDR1 SGHNT and CDR2 YYREEE (reference sequence). The CDR3 reads CASSERAGGRSTDTQYF. The DNA for the CDR3 is TGTGCCAGCAGCGAGAGAGCGGGAGGGCGGTCCACAGATACGCAGTATTTT.

This chain connects TRBV5-4 to TRBJ2-5; 12 bases agree with TRBD2. This CDR3 contains 15 residues. The junction had 4 bases not matched to a gene; V was cut back by 4 bases and J by 3 bases. From germline, CDR1 is SGHNT and CDR2 YYREEE (reference sequence). The CDR3 is CASSLTSGREETQYF. CDR3 coding DNA: TGTGCCAGCAGCCTGACTAGCGGGAGAGAAGAGACCCAGTACTTC.

The chain combines TRBV10-2 with TRBJ2-7; TRBD1 matches 9 bases. Trimming cost V 6 bases and J 4 bases; bases outside gene matches: 10. CDR3 length: 15 amino acids. CDR1 is WSHSY, CDR2 SAAADI, per germline. This chain's CDR3 is CASSLGQGGAYEQYF. CDR3 DNA: TGCGCCAGCAGCCTGGGACAGGGAGGAGCGTACGAGCAGTACTTC.

For this clone: The same CDR3 can be traced to other DNA sequences in this sample. The gene calls are TRBV5-1 and TRBJ2-5; D is possibly TRBD2 (5 bases). Trimming removed 2 bases at V and 4 bases at J, with 6 bases between. CDR3 length: 12 amino acids. CDR1 is SGHRS and CDR2 is YFSETQ in the germline V gene. The CDR3 coding sequence is TGCGCCAGCAGCTTTGGAGGAGAGACCCAGTACTTC. Residues: CASSFGGETQYF.

V is TRBV18 and J is TRBJ1-5, with D maybe TRBD1 (5 bases). V lost 2 bases, J lost 6 bases, and 8 bases lay in between. Per germline, CDR1 KGHSH and CDR2 LQKENI. This CDR3 has 13 amino acids. CDR3 loop: CASSPSGTQPQHF. The CDR3 DNA sequence: TGTGCCAGCTCACCATCAGGGACTCAGCCCCAGCATTTT. Full variable domain (outside the CDR3, taken from reference TRBV18 and TRBJ1-5): NAGVMQNPRHLVRRRGQEARLRCSPMKGHSHVYWYRQLPEEGLKFMVYLQKENIIDESGMPKERFSAEFPKEGPSILRIQQVVRGDSAAYFCASSPSGTQPQHFGDGTRLSIL.

This chain connects TRBV6-6 to TRBJ2-7, with D unclear. V lost 6 bases to trimming and J lost 2 bases, with 11 bases between them. The CDR3 sequence is 13 residues long. Looked up from germline, CDR1 is MNHNY and CDR2 is SVGAGI (reference sequence). The CDR3 DNA follows: TGTGCCAGCAGGAGAGTCAGGACCTACGAGCAGTACTTC. Translation: CASRRVRTYEQYF.

The chain uses TRBV9 and TRBJ2-7; 11 nucleotides match TRBD2. The CDR3 length is 16 residues. Trimming removed 3 bases from V and 6 bases from J; junction bases left unmatched: 11. Per germline, CDR1 SGDLS and CDR2 YYNGEE. The CDR3 loop reads CASSEGLAAWSGEQYF. In nucleotides, the CDR3 is TGTGCCAGCAGCGAGGGACTAGCGGCTTGGTCCGGCGAGCAGTACTTC.

V is TRBV25-1 and J is TRBJ2-1; D could derive from TRBD1 or TRBD2 (5 bases each). This CDR3 spans 10 amino acids. V lost 8 bases and J 15 bases, leaving 14 bases between the germline ends. Germline V gives CDR1 MGHDK, CDR2 SYGVNS. The CDR3 sequence is CASARGTWFF. In DNA, the CDR3 is TGTGCCAGCGCGAGGGGTACGTGGTTCTTC. The complete variable domain, with remaining parts taken from reference TRBV25-1 and TRBJ2-1, reads EADIYQTPRYLVIGTGKKITLECSQTMGHDKMYWYQQDPGMELHLIHYSYGVNSTEKGDLSSESTVSRIRTEHFPLTLESARPSHTSQYLCASARGTWFFGPGTRLTVL.

V usage is TRBV7-2 and J usage is TRBJ2-1, with 8 bases that match TRBD2. J gave up 8 bases and V 7 bases, and 10 bases lay outside the gene matches. Per the germline V gene, CDR1 is SGHTA and CDR2 is FQGNSA. The CDR3 is 14 amino acids. In DNA form, the CDR3 reads TGTGCCAGCAACCGACGGGGGGGAGCGCATGAGCAGTTCTTC. Encoded protein: CASNRRGGAHEQFF.

This clone has only one observation. V usage is TRBV5-8 and J usage is TRBJ2-7; a weak D match, TRBD2 (5 bases). V was clipped by 4 bases and J by 2 bases, with 7 bases between them. Germline loops: CDR1 SGHTS, CDR2 YDEGEE. The CDR3 contains 12 residues. The CDR3 sequence: CASSRAAYEQYF. The CDR3 nucleotides are TGTGCCAGCAGCCGAGCGGCCTACGAGCAGTACTTC.

V usage is TRBV7-9 and J usage is TRBJ1-2; D is possibly TRBD1 (6 bases). CDR3 length: 14 residues. V was shortened by 1 base and J by 5 bases, with 11 bases between the two germline ends. Germline V lookup: CDR1 SEHNR, CDR2 FQNEAQ (reference sequence). The CDR3 spells CASSLGGGGYGYTF. The CDR3 DNA sequence: TGTGCCAGCAGCTTAGGAGGGGGAGGGTATGGCTACACCTTC.

The chain uses TRBV25-1 and TRBJ2-7; TRBD1 agrees at 7 bases. The CDR3 is 15 amino acids. Germline V gene sequence: CDR1 MGHDK, CDR2 SYGVNS. V was pared by 6 bases and J by 0 bases, with 8 bases of the junction left unmatched. CDR3 loop: CASRTYRGSSYEQYF. CDR3 bases: TGTGCCAGCAGGACTTACAGGGGTTCCTCCTACGAGCAGTACTTC.

The V call is TRBV4-1, the J call TRBJ2-3; 10 nucleotides align to TRBD2. The CDR3 is 16 residues long. Germline loops: CDR1 MGHRA, CDR2 YSYEKL. Germline trimming cut 4 bases from V and 2 bases from J; bases unmatched to any gene: 6. The CDR3 sequence is CASSPPGTSDTDTQYF. The DNA for the CDR3 is TGCGCCAGCAGCCCCCCCGGGACTAGCGACACAGATACGCAGTATTTT.

V is TRBV18 and J is TRBJ2-5; D is unresolved. This CDR3 is built from 15 residues. Germline CDR1 is KGHSH and CDR2 is LQKENI. Trimming removed 0 bases at V and 5 bases at J, with 13 bases between. The CDR3 loop is CASSPPGMDDETQYF. The DNA for the CDR3 is TGTGCCAGCTCACCACCGGGGATGGATGATGAGACCCAGTACTTC.

A remark on this clone: Other DNA sequences within the sample encode an identical CDR3. The chain employs TRBV7-2 and TRBJ2-7; TRBD2 agrees at 7 bases. CDR1 is SGHTA, CDR2 FQGNSA, per germline. The CDR3 has 15 residues. V gave up 1 base and J gave up 1 base; unmatched junction bases: 4. The CDR3 reads CASSLEGGSSYEQYF. Here the CDR3 DNA reads TGTGCCAGCAGCTTAGAAGGCGGGAGTTCCTACGAGCAGTACTTC.

V usage is TRBV5-4 and J usage is TRBJ2-3; 9 bases map to TRBD1. This CDR3 contains 16 residues. Germline trimming cut 5 bases from V and 3 bases from J; bases unmatched to any gene: 10. Germline V gene lookup returns CDR1 SGHNT and CDR2 YYREEE (reference sequence). The CDR3 coding sequence is TGTGCCAGCAGGACTTGGGGACAGGGAAGGACAGATACGCAGTATTTT. Translated, it gives CASRTWGQGRTDTQYF.

The V gene is TRBV5-5, the J gene TRBJ2-1; D is perhaps TRBD2 (5 bases). Germline values: CDR1 SGHKS, CDR2 YYEKEE (reference sequence). There are 16 residues in the CDR3. Trimming pared 4 bases from V and 2 bases from J, leaving 16 bases between. The CDR3 DNA is TGTGCCAGCAGCCCGCCCGTGGGAGTGGCCTACAATGAGCAGTTCTTC. Its translation: CASSPPVGVAYNEQFF.

CDR3: CASSLRGAHGANVLTF. The CDR3 region has the DNA TGTGCCAGCAGTTTACGGGGGGCGCATGGGGCCAACGTCCTGACTTTC. The chain carries TRBV28 and TRBJ2-6; D perhaps matches TRBD2 (7 bases). This CDR3 has 16 residues. Trimming pared 2 bases from V and 3 bases from J, leaving 11 bases between. Germline assignment: CDR1 MDHEN and CDR2 SYDVKM. Complete variable domain (other parts from reference TRBV28 and TRBJ2-6): DVKVTQSSRYLVKRTGEKVFLECVQDMDHENMFWYRQDPGLGLRLIYFSYDVKMKEKGDIPEGYSVSREKKERFSLILESASTNQTSMYLCASSLRGAHGANVLTFGAGSRLTVL.

A single count supports this clone. The chain carries TRBV11-2 and TRBJ2-7; 7 bases map to TRBD2. This CDR3 spans 15 amino acids. Trimming removed 4 bases from V and 1 base from J; junction bases left unmatched: 7. In germline, CDR1 is SGHAT, CDR2 FQNNGV. The CDR3 loop is CASSSRTGGSYEQYF. In DNA, the CDR3 is TGTGCCAGCAGCTCCCGGACGGGGGGATCCTACGAGCAGTACTTC.